This is a list of T cell receptor beta chains from one sample in a study of T cell changes during pregnancy in multiple sclerosis. Some clones are missing from TCRdb's copy, which holds only in-frame ones; the method was immunoSEQ multiplex PCR. The repertoire has about 39,000 clones, more than 70% of them found once; the top ten carry over 4%. Sequencing was performed on CD8+ T cells from peripheral blood mononuclear cells, taken in the first trimester of pregnancy. The receptor source for this set is a female donor with multiple sclerosis, enrolled in a pregnancy study. Each CDR3 is given with its conserved first and last residue. D genes are given only for firm matches. Expanded clones get a size class; other rows say once, few or many, or leave the size out.

clone size: NA
V gene: TRBV5-6
J gene: TRBJ1-5
D gene: TRBD1
CDR3 protein: CASSSRTGGPQPQHF
CDR3 DNA: TGTGCCAGCAGCTCTCGGACAGGAGGGCCTCAGCCCCAGCATTTT

clone size: NA
V gene: TRBV11-2
J gene: TRBJ2-1
D gene: TRBD2
CDR3 protein: CASSLRLAGPPSNYNEQFF
CDR3 DNA: TGTGCCAGCAGCTTACGACTAGCGGGCCCCCCCTCCAACTACAATGAGCAGTTCTTC

clone size: NA
V gene: TRBV21-1
J gene: TRBJ2-2
D gene: NA
CDR3 protein: CASSPRGGGGWTIGELFF
CDR3 DNA: TGTGCCAGCAGCCCCCGAGGGGGGGGCGGTTGGACTATCGGGGAGCTGTTTTTT

clone size: NA
V gene: TRBV6-5
J gene: TRBJ1-2
D gene: NA
CDR3 protein: CASSTTADGYTF
CDR3 DNA: TGTGCCAGCAGTACCACAGCTGATGGCTACACCTTC

clone size: few
V gene: TRBV14
J gene: TRBJ1-2
D gene: NA
CDR3 protein: CASSPGEYGYTF
CDR3 DNA: TGTGCCAGCAGCCCGGGAGAGTATGGCTACACCTTC

clone size: NA
V gene: TRBV7-6
J gene: TRBJ1-2
D gene: TRBD1
CDR3 protein: CASSFDPRTGDRGNYGYTF
CDR3 DNA: TGTGCCAGCAGCTTCGACCCTCGAACAGGGGACAGGGGTAACTATGGCTACACCTTC

clone size: NA
V gene: TRBV6-5
J gene: TRBJ2-1
D gene: TRBD1
CDR3 protein: CASSFGTGVEQFF
CDR3 DNA: TGTGCCAGCAGCTTCGGGACAGGGGTTGAGCAGTTCTTC

clone size: NA
V gene: TRBV19
J gene: TRBJ2-7
D gene: TRBD2
CDR3 protein: CASRIAGGREQYF
CDR3 DNA: TGTGCCAGTAGAATCGCGGGGGGGCGCGAGCAGTACTTC

clone size: NA
V gene: TRBV4-2
J gene: TRBJ1-2
D gene: NA
CDR3 protein: CASRQATIGYTF
CDR3 DNA: TGTGCCAGCAGACAGGCGACGATCGGCTACACCTTC

clone size: once
V gene: TRBV25-1
J gene: TRBJ1-1
D gene: NA
CDR3 protein: CATRVFENTEAFF
CDR3 DNA: TGTGCCACCCGGGTGTTTGAGAACACTGAAGCTTTCTTT

clone size: few
V gene: TRBV6-5
J gene: TRBJ2-2
D gene: NA
CDR3 protein: CASSAGTTDTGELFF
CDR3 DNA: TGTGCCAGCAGTGCCGGGACAACGGACACCGGGGAGCTGTTTTTT

clone size: NA
V gene: TRBV6-5
J gene: TRBJ1-2
D gene: TRBD1
CDR3 protein: CASSYSTGTPREGYTF
CDR3 DNA: TGTGCCAGCAGTTACTCGACAGGGACTCCTCGTGAGGGCTACACCTTC

clone size: once
V gene: TRBV7-2
J gene: TRBJ1-1
D gene: NA
CDR3 protein: CAIPGKTEAFF
CDR3 DNA: TGTGCCATCCCGGGGAAAACTGAAGCTTTCTTT

clone size: NA
V gene: TRBV27
J gene: TRBJ1-1
D gene: NA
CDR3 protein: CASSLFSGDTEAFF
CDR3 DNA: TGTGCCAGCAGTTTATTTTCCGGGGACACTGAAGCTTTCTTT

clone size: NA
V gene: TRBV5-8
J gene: TRBJ1-1
D gene: NA
CDR3 protein: CASSLGTVGAMNTEAFF
CDR3 DNA: TGTGCCAGCAGCTTGGGAACCGTGGGGGCAATGAACACTGAAGCTTTCTTT

clone size: once
V gene: TRBV6-1
J gene: TRBJ2-1
D gene: TRBD2
CDR3 protein: CASKETSEYNEQFF
CDR3 DNA: TGTGCCAGCAAAGAGACTAGCGAGTACAATGAGCAGTTCTTC

clone size: NA
V gene: TRBV9
J gene: TRBJ1-1
D gene: NA
CDR3 protein: CASSVASVNTEAFF
CDR3 DNA: TGTGCCAGCAGCGTAGCATCAGTGAACACTGAAGCTTTCTTT

clone size: NA
V gene: TRBV6-4
J gene: TRBJ2-6
D gene: NA
CDR3 protein: CASSDGTRSSGANVLTF
CDR3 DNA: TGTGCCAGCAGTGACGGGACAAGGAGCTCTGGGGCCAACGTCCTGACTTTC

clone size: NA
V gene: TRBV4-2
J gene: TRBJ2-4
D gene: TRBD1
CDR3 protein: CASRQGVGAKNIQYF
CDR3 DNA: TGTGCCAGCCGACAGGGGGTGGGGGCCAAAAACATTCAGTACTTC

clone size: NA
V gene: TRBV28
J gene: TRBJ1-1
D gene: NA
CDR3 protein: CASSSPGGNTEAFF
CDR3 DNA: TGTGCCAGCAGTTCCCCGGGGGGCAACACTGAAGCTTTCTTT

clone size: NA
V gene: TRBV13
J gene: TRBJ2-1
D gene: TRBD2
CDR3 protein: CASSSNTGLAGLGEQFF
CDR3 DNA: TGTGCCAGCAGCTCAAATACGGGACTAGCGGGGTTAGGTGAGCAGTTCTTC

clone size: NA
V gene: TRBV20-1
J gene: TRBJ1-2
D gene: NA
CDR3 protein: CSARVDGYTF
CDR3 DNA: TGCAGTGCTAGGGTAGATGGCTACACCTTC

clone size: NA
V gene: TRBV10-3
J gene: TRBJ1-1
D gene: NA
CDR3 protein: CAISESPAEAFF
CDR3 DNA: TGTGCCATCAGTGAGAGCCCTGCTGAAGCTTTCTTT

clone size: NA
V gene: TRBV4-2
J gene: TRBJ2-4
D gene: TRBD1
CDR3 protein: CASSQERGPGNIQYF
CDR3 DNA: TGTGCCAGCAGCCAAGAGAGGGGGCCCGGGAACATTCAGTACTTC

clone size: NA
V gene: TRBV10-2
J gene: TRBJ1-2
D gene: TRBD1
CDR3 protein: CASSGTGQGFHGYTF
CDR3 DNA: TGCGCCAGCAGTGGAACGGGACAGGGTTTTCATGGCTACACCTTC

clone size: NA
V gene: TRBV7-9
J gene: TRBJ2-2
D gene: TRBD1
CDR3 protein: CASSSGQPVWELFF
CDR3 DNA: TGTGCCAGCAGCTCGGGACAGCCAGTGTGGGAGCTGTTTTTT

clone size: NA
V gene: TRBV27
J gene: TRBJ2-1
D gene: TRBD1
CDR3 protein: CASSLSGTGYVFEQFF
CDR3 DNA: TGTGCCAGCAGTTTATCCGGGACAGGGTATGTGTTTGAGCAGTTCTTC

clone size: NA
V gene: TRBV9
J gene: TRBJ2-3
D gene: TRBD2
CDR3 protein: CASDGGGSTDTQYF
CDR3 DNA: TGTGCCAGCGACGGCGGGGGGAGCACAGATACGCAGTATTTT

clone size: NA
V gene: TRBV13
J gene: TRBJ2-1
D gene: NA
CDR3 protein: CASRTLATPYNEQFF
CDR3 DNA: TGTGCCAGCAGAACTCTAGCTACCCCATACAATGAGCAGTTCTTC

clone size: NA
V gene: TRBV4-2
J gene: TRBJ1-4
D gene: TRBD1
CDR3 protein: CASSDRDRGDEKLFF
CDR3 DNA: TGTGCCAGCAGCGACCGGGACAGGGGTGATGAAAAACTGTTTTTT

clone size: few
V gene: TRBV6-1
J gene: TRBJ2-2
D gene: TRBD2
CDR3 protein: CASSEAAGETGELFF
CDR3 DNA: TGTGCCAGCAGTGAAGCAGCGGGGGAGACCGGGGAGCTGTTTTTT

clone size: NA
V gene: TRBV29-1
J gene: TRBJ2-2
D gene: TRBD2
CDR3 protein: CSVVLGSGVAGELFF
CDR3 DNA: TGCAGCGTTGTCCTGGGTAGCGGGGTTGCCGGGGAGCTGTTTTTT

clone size: NA
V gene: TRBV4-3
J gene: TRBJ1-4
D gene: NA
CDR3 protein: CASSPGATNEKLFF
CDR3 DNA: TGCGCCAGCAGCCCGGGGGCAACTAATGAAAAACTGTTTTTT

clone size: NA
V gene: TRBV25-1
J gene: TRBJ1-1
D gene: NA
CDR3 protein: CASSEAQGEAFF
CDR3 DNA: TGTGCCAGCAGTGAAGCGCAGGGGGAAGCTTTCTTT

clone size: NA
V gene: TRBV5-8
J gene: TRBJ2-5
D gene: TRBD1
CDR3 protein: CASSLGGTVQETQYF
CDR3 DNA: TGTGCCAGCAGCTTGGGAGGGACAGTTCAAGAGACCCAGTACTTC

clone size: once
V gene: TRBV7-9
J gene: TRBJ2-7
D gene: NA
CDR3 protein: CASSLEQEYEQYF
CDR3 DNA: TGTGCCAGCAGCTTAGAACAGGAGTACGAGCAGTACTTC

clone size: NA
V gene: TRBV4-2
J gene: TRBJ1-1
D gene: NA
CDR3 protein: CASSPERGGTEAFF
CDR3 DNA: TGTGCCAGCAGCCCAGAAAGGGGGGGCACTGAAGCTTTCTTT